Presented here are 13 T cell receptor beta chains from one specimen sequenced in a study of blood T cell repertoires in COVID-19. The data were produced by immunoSEQ multiplex PCR, yet TCRdb's version contains in-frame clones alone and is incomplete. The sample has 85,000 to 100,000 clones; just over 90% are singletons. Sequenced sample: peripheral blood. These receptors came from a man aged 60 to 69 with acute or convalescent COVID-19.

The chain links TRBV6-5 to TRBJ1-2; D gene uncertain. The CDR3 is 15 residues long. Per the germline V gene, CDR1 is MNHEY and CDR2 is SVGAGI. With 8 bases removed from V and 5 bases from J, the gap between germline ends came to 21 bases. DNA of the CDR3: TGTGCCAGCTACCTTGACGCGGCGCTTAGTTATGGCTACACCTTC. Its translation is CASYLDAALSYGYTF.

Notes on this clone: Other DNA sequences of this sample code for an identical CDR3. V usage is TRBV2 and J usage is TRBJ1-2; 8 bases fit TRBD1. This CDR3 comprises 13 residues. With V trimmed by 5 bases and J by 3 bases, 2 bases remained unmatched. Germline CDR1 is SNHLY and CDR2 is FYNNEI. The CDR3 DNA reads TGTGCCAGCAGTTCGACAGGGGACTATGGCTACACCTTC. This translates into CASSSTGDYGYTF.

V gene TRBV12-3 or TRBV12-4 combines with J gene TRBJ1-2; D remains ambiguous. This CDR3 is built from 13 residues. The V gene lost 5 bases and the J gene lost 4 bases, with 11 bases spanning the gap. This chain's CDR3 is CASSARRLYGYTF. The DNA of the CDR3 is TGTGCCAGCAGTGCCCGGCGGCTCTATGGCTACACCTTC.

The genes are TRBV11-1 and TRBJ2-1; perhaps TRBD1 as D (5 bases). V lost 6 bases to trimming and J lost 0 bases, with 9 bases between them. This CDR3 is 14 amino acids long. The germline gives CDR1 SGHAT, CDR2 FQDESV (reference sequence). CDR3 in amino acids: CASSPQGSYNEQFF. The CDR3 coding sequence is TGTGCCAGCAGTCCTCAGGGCTCCTACAATGAGCAGTTCTTC.

The rearrangement links TRBV29-1 to TRBJ2-3; 10 nucleotides line up with TRBD2. Germline values: CDR1 SQVTM, CDR2 ANQGSEA. V shed 6 bases, J shed 0 bases, and the junction held 6 bases outside the gene matches. The CDR3 runs to 15 residues. In DNA, the CDR3 is TGCAGCGTGATATTAGCGGGGGGTAGCACAGATACGCAGTATTTT. Amino acids: CSVILAGGSTDTQYF.

This clone was counted a single time. The CDR3 reads CASRTGDNSPLHF. CDR3 coding DNA: TGTGCCAGCAGGACAGGTGATAATTCACCCCTCCACTTT. The V gene is TRBV27, the J gene TRBJ1-6; TRBD1 is a possible D gene (6 bases). The CDR3 totals 13 residues. Deletions cut 6 bases from V and 5 bases from J, with 8 bases between. Germline assignment: CDR1 MNHEY and CDR2 SMNVEV (reference sequence).

The chain links TRBV18 to TRBJ2-1; 8 bases align to TRBD1. The V gene end was trimmed by 2 bases and the J gene end by 4 bases; junction bases not matched to a gene: 1. Germline CDR1 reads KGHSH; CDR2 reads LQKENI. This CDR3 region has 14 residues. CDR3 bases: TGTGCCAGCTCACCAGGACAGGGATACAATGAGCAGTTCTTC. The encoded protein is CASSPGQGYNEQFF.

A single count supports this clone. This chain connects TRBV3-1 (or the pseudogene TRBV3-2) to TRBJ2-5, with 15 bases lining up with TRBD2. This CDR3 is 18 amino acids long. Germline CDR1 LGHDT, CDR2 YNNKEL (reference sequence). With 4 bases clipped from V and 2 bases from J, the junction kept 8 bases outside the gene matches. The CDR3 DNA reads TGTGCCAGCAGCCCGGGACTAGCGGGGGGCCTTAAGCAAGAGACCCAGTACTTC. Its protein product is CASSPGLAGGLKQETQYF.

The gene calls are TRBV18 and TRBJ2-2; D is undetermined. Germline V lookup: CDR1 KGHSH, CDR2 LQKENI. CDR3 size: 15 residues. V was cut by 0 bases and J by 5 bases, with 10 bases left in between. CDR3 region: CASSPPSQPTGELFF. The CDR3 region has the DNA TGTGCCAGCTCACCACCATCACAGCCGACCGGGGAGCTGTTTTTT.

The rearrangement joins TRBV3-1 (or the pseudogene TRBV3-2) to TRBJ2-3; D is uncertain. CDR1 is LGHDT, CDR2 YNNKEL, per germline (reference sequence). The CDR3 sequence is 16 residues long. Trimming stripped 1 base from V and 2 bases from J, with 13 bases between. The CDR3, as DNA: TGTGCCAGCAGCCAAGGGGTGGCGACAACCACAGATACGCAGTATTTT. Its translation: CASSQGVATTTDTQYF.

As DNA, the CDR3 is TGTGCCACCAGCAGAGATCGAGGGCTAAAACTGTTTTTT. Residues: CATSRDRGLKLFF. The gene calls are TRBV15 and TRBJ1-4, with unresolved D. Germline V CDR1 and CDR2: LNHNV, YYDKDF (reference sequence). This CDR3 contains 13 residues. Deletions cut 0 bases from V and 10 bases from J, with 9 bases between.

This clone was recorded a few times. The J gene is TRBJ1-6, the V gene TRBV6-5; the D gene is possibly TRBD1 (5 bases). CDR3 length equals 15 residues. V lost 1 base to trimming and J lost 8 bases, with 12 bases between them. The V gene's germline CDR1 is MNHEY and CDR2 SVGAGI. CDR3: CASSYLTLGDSPLHF. The CDR3 DNA reads as TGTGCCAGCAGTTACTTGACCCTAGGGGATTCACCCCTCCACTTT.

CDR3: CASSTTGGGEKLFF. The CDR3 nucleotides read TGTGCCAGTAGTACTACAGGGGGCGGTGAAAAACTGTTTTTT. This chain connects TRBV19 to TRBJ1-4; 9 bases align to TRBD1. Germline CDR1 and CDR2: LNHDA and SQIVND (reference sequence). Trimming cost V 4 bases and J 7 bases; bases outside gene matches: 4. There are 14 residues in the CDR3.